This T cell receptor (beta chain) was retrieved from a study of STAT5B mutations in CD4+ large granular lymphocyte leukemia (dated by TCRdb to between 2020 and 2023). Looking at the study overall: Among the healthy controls, the CDR3 'QG' motif was associated with a particular HLA allele. TCRbeta repertoires of CD4+ T-cell large granular lymphocyte leukemia patients were compared with those of healthy blood donors. Flow cytometry performed on FACSCanto II or FACSVerse showed that the purified fractions had more than 95% purity among lymphocytes.

What the authors observed across the whole study: CD4-sorted patient repertoires appeared more clonal than healthy CD4+ repertoires, and this difference persisted after removing the putative leukemic clones. TRBV06-family usage was enriched among the top patient clones (8/27) compared with healthy controls (2/35). Main leukemic clonotypes were private to each patient, although 25% to 30% of the main leukemic clonotypes were found at low frequency in the non-leukemic repertoires of other patients. The data were not HLA-matched, and the higher clonality in CD4+ T-LGLL than in CD8+ T-LGLL could be due to the relatively small sample size.

Buffy coats from some 36 blood donors, supplied by the Finnish Red Cross blood service, were used as healthy controls. All TCR-sequenced material derived from peripheral blood: patient blood samples and healthy donor buffy coats. Peripheral blood mononuclear cells were isolated by Ficoll-Hypaque gradient centrifugation. CD4+ cells were magnetically purified from the buffy coats of healthy controls. The Gentra Puregene Cell and Tissue kit was used to extract genomic DNA, and a Qubit 2.0 fluorometer was used to measure the amount of genomic DNA. The CDR3 sequence holds 13 residues, the cysteine and phenylalanine included. Only CDR3 DNA remains: 39 bases, in frame from the first base. V loses 4 bases, J loses 2 bases, and the germline ends lie 6 bases apart. The germline V gene yields MGHRA for CDR1 and YSYEKL for CDR2. TCRbeta rearrangements were sequenced from genomic DNA using the immunoSEQ assay at survey resolution. The paper's processing steps were these. In the TCR sequencing data, the lowest productive clonotype frequency that could be detected was 2.59 x 10-5. Only productive TCRbeta rearrangements, meaning sequences that were complete and in-frame, were kept for the analyses. Clonality for each sample was calculated as Simpson clonality in the immunoSEQ Analyzer version 3.0. Clones were categorized by frequency as very rare, small, medium, large (1-20%) or hyperexpanded (>20%). OLGA 1.2.3 estimated generation probabilities, VDJtools produced V-gene circos plots, VDJdb was queried for specificities, and GLIPH identified CDR3 motifs. What TCRdb holds here is the immuneACCESS table cut down to in-frame rearrangements. Part of the clones is not present; checked against another copy, under half of the missing clones reflect an unresolved V gene, and the others are unexplained. D and trimming were read from the DNA, whereas the V and J calls and clone size are those reported in that table. The sample yields roughly 34,000 clones; over 65% were counted once. The ten largest clonotypes hold roughly 7% of the sample.

This clone was counted a few times. The clone's antigen remains unknown. No much larger clone is present one base from it, and per-base qualities are unavailable. The receptor was isolated from a human donor in good health. The chain links TRBV4-1 with TRBJ1-3; the D gene lacks a confident call. The sequencing input was CD4+ T cells from blood buffy coats. The bases read TGCGCCAGCAGCCTCGCGGCTGGAAACACCATATATTTT. It translates to CASSLAAGNTIYF.